This entry lists 14 T cell receptor beta chains sequenced from one sample in a study of T-cell memory formation after mild COVID-19. MiXCR, run by TCRdb on the 5' RACE reads, gives a single entry per CDR3 protein. The sample has hundreds of thousands of distinct CDR3 sequences; roughly 20% are singletons. The sample taken for sequencing was PBMCs or a T cell subset sorted from them (not recorded which). The receptors originated from an adult woman who had mild COVID-19 (a few samples of this study predate the infection). Cell type and time point are not known.

This clonotype turned up a few times. The CDR3 here is CASSPRDIGYEQYF. The CDR3 coding sequence is TGCGCCAGCAGCCCAAGGGACATTGGCTACGAGCAGTACTTC. The genes are TRBV5-1 and TRBJ2-7, with a tentative D call TRBD1 (6 bases). Germline assignment: CDR1 SGHRS and CDR2 YFSETQ. Trimming shortened V by 4 bases and J by 3 bases, and 14 bases separated the two germline ends. The CDR3 extends over 14 amino acids.

V and J are TRBV7-9 and TRBJ2-2, with D possibly being TRBD1 (6 bases). CDR1 is SEHNR and CDR2 is FQNEAQ in the germline V gene (reference sequence). The CDR3 is made up of 17 amino acids. V lost 1 base and J 2 bases, leaving 14 bases between the germline ends. CDR3 sequence (DNA): TGTGCCAGCAGCTTAGATTTAAGGACAGTCAACACCGGGGAGCTGTTTTTT. Protein sequence: CASSLDLRTVNTGELFF.

This clonotype was observed at least ten times. The gene calls are TRBV3-1 and TRBJ1-2, with TRBD1 as a possible D gene (5 bases). V lost 4 bases, J lost 0 bases, and 9 bases lay in between. This CDR3 has 14 amino acids. Germline V gene sequence: CDR1 LGHDT, CDR2 YNNKEL (reference sequence). Here the CDR3 reads CASSLGLANYGYTF. In DNA form, the CDR3 reads TGTGCCAGCAGCCTGGGGCTAGCTAACTATGGCTACACCTTC.

This clonotype occurred a few times. This chain connects TRBV2 to TRBJ2-3; D may be TRBD2 (6 bases). The germline CDR1 and CDR2 sequences are SNHLY and FYNNEI. Trimming pared 6 bases from V and 4 bases from J, leaving 8 bases between. The CDR3 runs to 12 residues. CDR3 in amino acids: CASRLAPDTQYF. The CDR3 DNA sequence: TGTGCCAGCAGACTAGCCCCAGATACGCAGTATTTT.

This sequence joins TRBV29-1 and TRBJ1-2; D may be TRBD1 (5 bases). The V and J ends lost 7 bases and 8 bases respectively, with 20 bases between them. The germline V gene has CDR1 SQVTM and CDR2 ANQGSEA. This CDR3 is built from 13 residues. The CDR3 loop is CSAYSGALRGYTF. CDR3 coding DNA: TGCAGCGCCTACAGTGGGGCACTAAGGGGCTACACCTTC.

There are many counts of this clonotype. This rearrangement joins TRBV24-1 to TRBJ2-1; TRBD1 might be the D (6 bases). The V end was cut by 6 bases, the J end by 7 bases, with 9 bases between. CDR1 is KGHDR and CDR2 is SFDVKD in the germline V gene. This CDR3 is 12 amino acids long. DNA for the CDR3: TGTGCCACCAGTAGGGGGAATAATGAGCAGTTCTTC. Protein product: CATSRGNNEQFF.

V and J are TRBV5-1 and TRBJ2-1, with D possibly matching TRBD2 (6 bases). The germline gives CDR1 SGHRS, CDR2 YFSETQ. The CDR3 length is 15 residues. The V end lost 0 bases, the J end lost 3 bases, and 10 bases lay between the germline ends. CDR3: CASSLAGLYYNEQFF. Written as DNA, the CDR3 is TGCGCCAGCAGCTTGGCGGGACTTTACTACAATGAGCAGTTCTTC.

CDR3 sequence: CSVGSTGELFF. CDR3 nucleotide sequence: TGCAGCGTTGGTTCGACCGGGGAGCTGTTTTTT. The chain carries TRBV29-1 and TRBJ2-2; D is ambiguous. The CDR3 consists of 11 residues. V was trimmed by 4 bases and J by 5 bases, leaving 5 bases between them. Germline loops: CDR1 SQVTM, CDR2 ANQGSEA.

The count of this clonotype is one. J is TRBJ2-5 and V is TRBV27, with 8 bases matching TRBD2. Germline-derived CDR1 and CDR2 are MNHEY and SMNVEV (reference sequence). Trimming took 6 bases from V and 0 from J; bases not matched to a gene: 9. This CDR3 spans 16 amino acids. The CDR3 nucleotides are TGTGCCAGCAGCCCGGGGGGGGGATTGTACCAAGAGACCCAGTACTTC. Translation gives CASSPGGGLYQETQYF.

V and J are TRBV4-3 and TRBJ2-7; TRBD2 matches 7 bases. The germline gives CDR1 LGHNA, CDR2 YSLEER. The trim removed 1 base at V and 6 bases at J, leaving 9 bases unmatched. This CDR3 contains 15 residues. CDR3 nucleotide sequence: TGCGCCAGCAGCCAAGCCCACGGGGGGAGAGGCGAGCAGTACTTC. This codes for CASSQAHGGRGEQYF.

J is TRBJ2-7 and V is TRBV5-5; D uncertain. This CDR3 has 15 residues. Germline V CDR1 and CDR2: SGHKS, YYEKEE (reference sequence). Between the trimmed V and J ends, which lost 3 bases and 2 bases, there was a span of 15 bases. The CDR3 region has the DNA TGTGCCAGCAGCTCCGAGCCCAGTCGGGCCTACGAGCAGTACTTC. This sequence encodes CASSSEPSRAYEQYF.

This clonotype turned up a few times. This chain connects TRBV15 to TRBJ1-3; no reliable D call. The CDR3 runs to 17 residues. Germline V lookup: CDR1 LNHNV, CDR2 YYDKDF (reference sequence). V was trimmed by 1 base and J by 0 bases, leaving 13 bases between them. The CDR3 coding sequence is TGTGCCACCAGCAGAGCCTTTGGAGGCGCCTCTGGAAACACCATATATTTT. Encoded protein: CATSRAFGGASGNTIYF.

V usage is TRBV14 and J usage is TRBJ2-3; the D gene is possibly TRBD1 (5 bases). V dropped 1 base and J dropped 2 bases, with 10 bases sitting between them. The CDR3 is 15 amino acids. CDR1 and CDR2 from the germline V gene are SGHDN and FVKESK. The CDR3 nucleotides are TGTGCCAGCAGCCAAGGCAGGGATTTCACAGATACGCAGTATTTT. It is translated as CASSQGRDFTDTQYF.

CDR3 sequence (DNA): TGTGCCAGCAGCCCATTAGCGGGATCCGTCTACAATGAGCAGTTCTTC. The encoded protein is CASSPLAGSVYNEQFF. This chain links TRBV3-1 with TRBJ2-1; 8 bases map to TRBD2. The junction had 8 bases not matched to a gene; V was cut back by 4 bases and J by 3 bases. CDR1 and CDR2 (germline): LGHDT, YNNKEL (reference sequence). The CDR3 is made up of 16 amino acids.